This TCR beta chain emerged from a study of post-analysis software for immune sequencing data. CDR3 length equals 15 residues. J lost 3 bases, V lost 4 bases, and 7 bases had no gene match. Germline loops: CDR1 MNHNY, CDR2 SVGAGI (reference sequence). This clonotype has only one observation. Its antigen is unknown. The library was made from cDNA and included unique molecular identifiers. TCRdb re-derived calls from the PCR reads in MiXCR, one entry per CDR3 protein. The sample yields approximately 570,000 distinct CDR3 sequences, roughly 46% seen once. Whole-study results and caveats: A handful of TRBV segments (TRBV5-6, TRBV5-1 and TRBV20-1 among them) occurred more frequently in patients than in controls.

Sequencing was performed on blood. The chain couples TRBV6-6 to TRBJ2-7, with TRBD1 matching over 9 bases. The source is a girl under 18 with multiple sclerosis. The CDR3 nucleotides are TGTGCCAGCAGTTCGTCCAACAGGGGGCGCTACGAGCAGTACTTC. Translated, it gives CASSSSNRGRYEQYF.